Described below is a single T cell receptor beta chain sequence and its context. Trimming removed 6 bases from V and 0 bases from J, with 11 bases in between. CDR3 length equals 14 residues. Per the germline V gene, CDR1 is ENHRY and CDR2 is SYGVKD. The method was immunoSEQ multiplex PCR; TCRdb's version includes in-frame clones alone and lacks a portion of them. This table has 250,000 to 300,000 clones, 80% to 90% appearing once. This record comes from a study of blood T cell repertoires in COVID-19. The sample was peripheral blood. This chain joins TRBV10-3 and TRBJ1-2; D perhaps matches TRBD1 (5 bases). The source is a woman aged 70-85 years with acute or convalescent COVID-19. DNA of the CDR3: TGTGCCATCAGCGGGCAGGGTTCTAACTATGGCTACACCTTC. Residues: CAISGQGSNYGYTF.